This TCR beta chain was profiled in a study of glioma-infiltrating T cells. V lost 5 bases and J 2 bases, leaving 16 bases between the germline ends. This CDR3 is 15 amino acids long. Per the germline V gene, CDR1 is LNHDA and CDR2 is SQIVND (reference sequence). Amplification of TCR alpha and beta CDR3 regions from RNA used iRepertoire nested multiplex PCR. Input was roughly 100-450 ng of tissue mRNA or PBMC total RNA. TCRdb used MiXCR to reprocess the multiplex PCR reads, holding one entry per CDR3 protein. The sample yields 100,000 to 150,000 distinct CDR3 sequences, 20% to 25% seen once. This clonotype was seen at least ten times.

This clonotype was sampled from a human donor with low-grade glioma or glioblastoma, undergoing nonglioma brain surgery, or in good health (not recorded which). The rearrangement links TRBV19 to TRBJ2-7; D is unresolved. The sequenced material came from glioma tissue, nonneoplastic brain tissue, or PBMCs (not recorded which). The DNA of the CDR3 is TGTGCCAGTAGTGTCGACACACTCAGGCCCTACGAGCAGTACTTC. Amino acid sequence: CASSVDTLRPYEQYF.